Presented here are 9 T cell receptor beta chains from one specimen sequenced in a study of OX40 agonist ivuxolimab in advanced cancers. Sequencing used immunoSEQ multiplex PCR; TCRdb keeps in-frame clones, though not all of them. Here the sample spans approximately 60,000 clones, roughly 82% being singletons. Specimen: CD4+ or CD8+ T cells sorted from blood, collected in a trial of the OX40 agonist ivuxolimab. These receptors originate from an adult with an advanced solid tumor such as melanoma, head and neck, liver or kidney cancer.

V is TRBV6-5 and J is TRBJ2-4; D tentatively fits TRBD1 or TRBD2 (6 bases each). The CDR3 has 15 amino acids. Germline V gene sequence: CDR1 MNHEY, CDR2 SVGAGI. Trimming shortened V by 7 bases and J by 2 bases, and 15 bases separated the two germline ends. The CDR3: CASNSGGFTKNIQYF. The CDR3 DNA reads TGTGCCAGCAATTCCGGGGGCTTCACCAAAAACATTCAGTACTTC.

In DNA, the CDR3 is TGTGCCAGCAGACCCGGGGGCCGGGATACGCAGTATTTT. This translates into CASRPGGRDTQYF. The V call is TRBV7-2, the J call TRBJ2-3; D might be TRBD1 or TRBD2, each matching 6 bases. This CDR3 comprises 13 residues. Germline-derived CDR1 and CDR2 are SGHTA and FQGNSA. The ends were cut back, 6 bases at V and 6 bases at J, with 13 bases in the middle. The whole variable domain, filled in from reference TRBV7-2 and TRBJ2-3, reads GAGVSQSPSNKVTEKGKDVELRCDPISGHTALYWYRQSLGQGLEFLIYFQGNSAPDKSGLPSDRFSAERTGGSVSTLTIQRTQQEDSAVYLCASRPGGRDTQYFGPGTRLTVL.

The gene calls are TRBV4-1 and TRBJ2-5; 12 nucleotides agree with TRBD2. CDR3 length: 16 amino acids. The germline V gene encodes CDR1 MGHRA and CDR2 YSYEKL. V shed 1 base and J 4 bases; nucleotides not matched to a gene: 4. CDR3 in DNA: TGCGCCAGCAGCCAAGTCCTAGCGGGAGGGCCAGAGACCCAGTACTTC. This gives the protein CASSQVLAGGPETQYF.

The CDR3 reads CASSYPPGHGANVLTF. The CDR3 DNA sequence: TGTGCCAGCAGTTACCCACCGGGTCATGGGGCCAACGTCCTGACTTTC. The chain has TRBV6-5 and TRBJ2-6; D remains unclear. V was cut by 2 bases and J by 3 bases, with 11 bases left in between. This CDR3 is 16 amino acids long. Germline V lookup: CDR1 MNHEY, CDR2 SVGAGI.

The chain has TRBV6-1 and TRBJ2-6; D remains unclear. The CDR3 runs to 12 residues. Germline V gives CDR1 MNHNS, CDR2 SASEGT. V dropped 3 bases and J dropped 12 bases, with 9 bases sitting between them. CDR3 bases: TGTGCCAGCAGTGAGGCTAAATCCGTCCTGACTTTC. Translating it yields CASSEAKSVLTF.

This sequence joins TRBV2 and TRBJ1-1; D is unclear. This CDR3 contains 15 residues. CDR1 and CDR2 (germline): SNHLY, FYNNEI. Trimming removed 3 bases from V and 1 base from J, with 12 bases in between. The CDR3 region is CASSDAYRSNTEAFF. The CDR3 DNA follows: TGTGCCAGCAGTGACGCCTATAGATCGAACACTGAAGCTTTCTTT.

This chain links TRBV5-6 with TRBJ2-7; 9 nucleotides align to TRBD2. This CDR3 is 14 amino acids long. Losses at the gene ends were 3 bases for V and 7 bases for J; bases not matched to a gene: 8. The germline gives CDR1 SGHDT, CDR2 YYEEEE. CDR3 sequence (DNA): TGTGCCAGCAGCTCACCGGGACTAGCAAGTGAGCAGTACTTC. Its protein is CASSSPGLASEQYF. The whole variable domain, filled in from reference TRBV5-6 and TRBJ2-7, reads DAGVTQSPTHLIKTRGQQVTLRCSPKSGHDTVSWYQQALGQGPQFIFQYYEEEERQRGNFPDRFSGHQFPNYSSELNVNALLLGDSALYLCASSSPGLASEQYFGPGTRLTVT.

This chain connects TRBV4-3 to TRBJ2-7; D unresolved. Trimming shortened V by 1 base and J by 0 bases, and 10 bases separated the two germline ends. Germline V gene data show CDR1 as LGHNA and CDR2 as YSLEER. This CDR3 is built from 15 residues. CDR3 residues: CASSQARGGSYEQYF. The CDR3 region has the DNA TGCGCCAGCAGCCAAGCTCGAGGCGGCTCCTACGAGCAGTACTTC.

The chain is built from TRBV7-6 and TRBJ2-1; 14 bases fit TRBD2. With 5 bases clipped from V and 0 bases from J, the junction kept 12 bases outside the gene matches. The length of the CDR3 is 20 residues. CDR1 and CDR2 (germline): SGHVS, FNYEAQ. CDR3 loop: CASSQTPGLAGASSYNEQFF. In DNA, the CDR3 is TGTGCCAGCAGCCAAACGCCGGGACTAGCGGGAGCGAGCTCCTACAATGAGCAGTTCTTC. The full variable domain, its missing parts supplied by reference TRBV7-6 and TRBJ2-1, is GAGVSQSPRYKVTKRGQDVALRCDPISGHVSLYWYRQALGQGPEFLTYFNYEAQQDKSGLPNDRFSAERPEGSISTLTIQRTEQRDSAMYRCASSQTPGLAGASSYNEQFFGPGTRLTVL.